This T cell receptor beta chain comes out of a study of lymphopenia after photon versus proton radiotherapy. Study-wide findings and caveats: Authors raise, but do not show, better survival with proton therapy.

This clone appeared a single time. Its antigen is not known. Germline CDR1 is KGHSH and CDR2 is LQKENI. The CDR3 sequence is 16 residues long. The V end was cut by 3 bases, the J end by 8 bases, with 17 bases between. Sequenced by immunoSEQ multiplex PCR; TCRdb stores in-frame clones only, minus some. The table has 52,000 or so clones, 92% seen once. The chain links TRBV18 to TRBJ2-6; perhaps TRBD2 as D (5 bases). This clonotype originated in a woman aged 40-49 years with cholangiocarcinoma. The sample consisted of peripheral blood, taken from a patient treated with photon-based radiotherapy. The CDR3 reads CASSPISTSQSNVLTF. In DNA, the CDR3 is TGTGCCAGCTCACCGATCAGTACTAGTCAGTCCAACGTCCTGACTTTC.